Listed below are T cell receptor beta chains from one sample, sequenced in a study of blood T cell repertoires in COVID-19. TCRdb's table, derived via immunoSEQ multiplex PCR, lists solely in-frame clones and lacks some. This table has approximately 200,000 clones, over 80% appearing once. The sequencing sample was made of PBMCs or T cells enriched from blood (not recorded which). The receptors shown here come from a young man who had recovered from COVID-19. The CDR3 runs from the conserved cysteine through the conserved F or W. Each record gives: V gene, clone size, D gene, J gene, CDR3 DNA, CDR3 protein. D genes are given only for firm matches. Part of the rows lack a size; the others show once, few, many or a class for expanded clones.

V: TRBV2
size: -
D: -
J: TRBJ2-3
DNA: TGTGCCGGGTTGGAGGGAGGTGGAACAGATACGCAGTATTTT
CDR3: CAGLEGGGTDTQYF

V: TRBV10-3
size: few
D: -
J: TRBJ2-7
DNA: TGTGCCACCAAAACAGGCTCCTACGAGCAGTACTTC
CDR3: CATKTGSYEQYF

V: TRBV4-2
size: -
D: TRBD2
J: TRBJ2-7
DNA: TGTGCCAGCAGCCAAGAGGGTAGCGGGGGGATCGGGTCCTACGAGCAGTACTTC
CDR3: CASSQEGSGGIGSYEQYF

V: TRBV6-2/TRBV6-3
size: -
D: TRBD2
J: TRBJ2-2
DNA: TGTGCCAGCAGTTACTCGCCTAGCGGGACGAACACCGGGGAGCTGTTTTTT
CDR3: CASSYSPSGTNTGELFF

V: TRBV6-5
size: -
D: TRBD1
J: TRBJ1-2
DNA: TGTGCCAGCAGTCGGACAGGGCTTGAGGGTGGCTACACCTTC
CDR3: CASSRTGLEGGYTF

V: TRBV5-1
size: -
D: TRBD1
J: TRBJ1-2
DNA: TGCGCCAGCAGCCAAAACCGGGACAGGGCTGGCTACACCTTC
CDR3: CASSQNRDRAGYTF

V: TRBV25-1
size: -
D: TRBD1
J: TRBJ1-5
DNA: TGTGCCAGCAGTGACGCTTCGGGGGACAGGTGGAGCAATCAGCCCCAGCATTTT
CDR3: CASSDASGDRWSNQPQHF

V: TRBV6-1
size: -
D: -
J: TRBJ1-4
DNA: TGTGCCAGCAGTGAAGCGCCGGAGGTATTCGGTAGGGAAAAACTGTTTTTT
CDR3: CASSEAPEVFGREKLFF

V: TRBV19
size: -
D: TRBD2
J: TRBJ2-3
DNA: TGTGCCAGTTGGAGCGGGAGGGCCGGAGGAGAAAAGCAGTATTTT
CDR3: CASWSGRAGGEKQYF

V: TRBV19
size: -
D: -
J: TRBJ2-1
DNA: TGTGCCAGTAGTATCCGAACTAGCACCGGAGGGATTTACAATGAGCAGTTCTTC
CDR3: CASSIRTSTGGIYNEQFF

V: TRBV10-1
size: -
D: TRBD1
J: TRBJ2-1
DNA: TGCGCCAGCAGTGAGTTTACAGGGGGGAGGTTCTACAATGAGCAGTTCTTC
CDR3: CASSEFTGGRFYNEQFF

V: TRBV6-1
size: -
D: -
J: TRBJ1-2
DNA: TGTGCCAGCAGTGAAGGGGGGACAAGAACTCATGGCTACACCTTC
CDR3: CASSEGGTRTHGYTF

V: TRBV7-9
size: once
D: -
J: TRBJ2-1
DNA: TGTGCCAGCAGCTTAGTGGGGGGTACGTACAATGAGCAGTTCTTC
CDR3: CASSLVGGTYNEQFF

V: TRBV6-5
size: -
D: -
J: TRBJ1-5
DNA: TGTGCCAGCCAACAGGGCATCAATCAGCCCCAGCATTTT
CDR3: CASQQGINQPQHF

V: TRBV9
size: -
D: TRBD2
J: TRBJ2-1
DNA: TGTGCCAGCAGCGTAGACCTAGCGGACTACAATGAGCAGTTCTTC
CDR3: CASSVDLADYNEQFF

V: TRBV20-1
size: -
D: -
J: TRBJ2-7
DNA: TGCAGTGCTTGGGACTCCGAGCAGTACTTC
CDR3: CSAWDSEQYF

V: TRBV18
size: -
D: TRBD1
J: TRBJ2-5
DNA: TGTGCCAGCTCACCACCACAGGGACAGGGGCAAGAGACCCAGTACTTC
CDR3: CASSPPQGQGQETQYF

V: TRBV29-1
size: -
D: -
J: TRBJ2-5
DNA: TGCAGCGTCGCCGAGGGTGGGGAGACCCAGTACTTC
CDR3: CSVAEGGETQYF

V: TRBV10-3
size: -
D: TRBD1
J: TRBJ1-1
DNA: TGTGCCATCAGTGAAGGGGTTTTGGGACAGGGGGCGAAGGCAGACACTGAAGCTTTCTTT
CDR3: CAISEGVLGQGAKADTEAFF

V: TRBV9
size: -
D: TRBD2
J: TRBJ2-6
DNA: TGTGCCAGCAGCGAGGGACTAGCGGGGTCCTCCTCTGGGGCCAACGTCCTGACTTTC
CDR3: CASSEGLAGSSSGANVLTF

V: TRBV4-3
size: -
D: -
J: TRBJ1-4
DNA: TGCGCCAGCAGCCAAGAGACAAATGAAAAACTGTTTTTT
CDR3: CASSQETNEKLFF

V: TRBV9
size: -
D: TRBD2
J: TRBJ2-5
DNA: TGTGCCAGCAGCCCTAGCGGGGGGTCCCAAGAGACCCAGTACTTC
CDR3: CASSPSGGSQETQYF

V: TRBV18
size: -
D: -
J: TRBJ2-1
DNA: TGTGCCAGCTCACCACTAGCGGTCTCCTACAATGAGCAGTTCTTC
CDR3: CASSPLAVSYNEQFF

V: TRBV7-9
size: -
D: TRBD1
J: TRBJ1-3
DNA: TGTGCCAGCAGCTTAGCGCGTGGGCAGGGGGCGCGGGACACCATATATTTT
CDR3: CASSLARGQGARDTIYF

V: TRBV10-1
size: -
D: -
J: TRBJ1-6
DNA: TGCGCCAGCAGTGAGTCGGAGAGTTCACCCCTCCACTTT
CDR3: CASSESESSPLHF

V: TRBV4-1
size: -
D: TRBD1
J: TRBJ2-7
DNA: TGCGCCAGCAGCCACGGACAGGGGGGAACCTACGAGCAGTACTTC
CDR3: CASSHGQGGTYEQYF